The 17 T cell receptor beta chains below come from one sample, sequenced in a study of T cells in Graves' hyperthyroidism and ophthalmopathy. Amplification targeted TCR beta CDR3 regions from RNA transcripts. The TCR CDR3 was amplified in a first-round RT-PCR using the HTBI primer set. TCRdb analysed the multiplex PCR reads with MiXCR anew, one entry per CDR3 protein. The table has fewer than 350,000 distinct CDR3 sequences, 21% seen once. Sequencing input: blood. The receptors derive from a woman in her 50s with Graves' hyperthyroidism.

This clonotype was recorded many times. This chain joins TRBV2 and TRBJ1-4; possibly TRBD1 for D (5 bases). The germline V gene encodes CDR1 SNHLY and CDR2 FYNNEI. The CDR3 covers 15 residues. Trimming removed 3 bases at V and 8 bases at J, with 16 bases between. The CDR3 loop is CASSEARTSWEKLFF. The DNA of the CDR3 is TGTGCCAGCAGTGAGGCTCGGACAAGTTGGGAAAAACTGTTTTTT.

This clonotype was detected ten times or more. The gene calls are TRBV30 and TRBJ1-5, with D tentatively TRBD1 (5 bases). Between the trimmed V and J ends, which lost 0 bases and 3 bases, there was a span of 12 bases. The CDR3 length is 15 residues. Germline V gene sequence: CDR1 GTSNPN, CDR2 SVGIG (reference sequence). CDR3 in DNA: TGTGCCTGGAGTGTAGGGACCTTCGTCAATCAGCCCCAGCATTTT. Its protein product is CAWSVGTFVNQPQHF.

This clonotype was observed many times. V usage is TRBV19 and J usage is TRBJ2-7; 9 nucleotides line up with TRBD1. Germline CDR1 and CDR2: LNHDA and SQIVND (reference sequence). There are 15 residues in the CDR3. Losses at the gene ends were 3 bases for V and 7 bases for J; bases not matched to a gene: 10. This chain's CDR3 is CASSMPGTGLKEQYF. The CDR3, as DNA: TGTGCCAGTAGTATGCCCGGGACAGGGTTGAAAGAGCAGTACTTC.

The V gene is TRBV4-2, the J gene TRBJ2-7, with D perhaps being TRBD1 or TRBD2 (5 bases each). The germline V and J ends were trimmed by 4 bases and 2 bases, with 15 bases remaining between them. CDR3 length equals 15 residues. Looked up from germline, CDR1 is LGHNA and CDR2 is YNFKEQ. CDR3 amino acids: CASSLDLGTTYEQYF. The CDR3 DNA follows: TGTGCCAGCAGCCTTGATCTCGGGACCACCTACGAGCAGTACTTC.

The V and J genes are TRBV4-2 and TRBJ1-1, with TRBD1 identical over 7 bases. CDR1 is LGHNA and CDR2 is YNFKEQ in the germline V gene. The CDR3 is made up of 15 amino acids. V trimming: 1 base; J trimming: 3 bases; junction bases outside the gene matches: 5. The CDR3 loop is CASSQGQGGDTEAFF. The CDR3 DNA sequence: TGTGCCAGCAGCCAAGGACAGGGTGGGGACACTGAAGCTTTCTTT.

This clonotype was seen ten or more times. The genes are TRBV28 and TRBJ2-1; TRBD2 agrees at 8 bases. Germline values: CDR1 MDHEN, CDR2 SYDVKM. The CDR3 sequence is 15 residues long. V gave up 6 bases and J gave up 5 bases; unmatched junction bases: 9. The CDR3 region is CASRGGLVFNNEQFF. CDR3 DNA: TGTGCCAGCAGGGGGGGACTAGTTTTCAACAATGAGCAGTTCTTC.

This clonotype showed up many times. The chain links TRBV7-6 to TRBJ2-1; 9 nucleotides align to TRBD2. This CDR3 has 15 amino acids. The ends lost 0 bases at V and 9 bases at J; junction bases unmatched: 6. The germline gives CDR1 SGHVS, CDR2 FNYEAQ. The CDR3 region is CASSLAAGGGFEQFF. Written as DNA, the CDR3 is TGTGCCAGCAGCTTAGCAGCGGGGGGCGGGTTTGAGCAGTTCTTC.

This clonotype was counted many times. The chain joins TRBV24-1 to TRBJ1-4; D is possibly TRBD1 (5 bases). Germline assignment: CDR1 KGHDR and CDR2 SFDVKD. The ends were cut back, 10 bases at V and 0 bases at J, with 23 bases in the middle. This CDR3 has 18 residues. The CDR3 bases are TGTGCCACGAGATGTAAGGACAAAGGAGCCTCAACTAATGAAAAACTGTTTTTT. Its protein product is CATRCKDKGASTNEKLFF.

This clonotype was counted many times. The chain joins TRBV6-1 to TRBJ1-6; tentative D call: TRBD1 (6 bases). This CDR3 comprises 15 residues. CDR1 is MNHNS and CDR2 is SASEGT in the germline V gene. V was trimmed by 3 bases and J by 5 bases, leaving 11 bases between them. CDR3 in amino acids: CASSEGTHNNSPLHF. DNA of the CDR3: TGTGCCAGCAGTGAGGGGACACACAATAATTCACCCCTCCACTTT.

The V call is TRBV10-3, the J call TRBJ2-1, with 16 bases fitting TRBD2. The germline CDR1 and CDR2 sequences are ENHRY and SYGVKD. V shed 5 bases and J 0 bases; nucleotides not matched to a gene: 4. The CDR3 covers 18 residues. The CDR3 reads CAISKGLAGGSSYNEQFF. The CDR3 bases are TGTGCCATCAGTAAGGGACTAGCGGGGGGGAGCTCCTACAATGAGCAGTTCTTC.

This clonotype came up many times. The V call is TRBV6-4, the J call TRBJ2-3; D could derive from TRBD1 or TRBD2 (5 bases each). The CDR3 is 18 residues long. Germline lookup yields CDR1 MRHNA and CDR2 SNTAGT. Trimming pared 6 bases from V and 2 bases from J, leaving 24 bases between. The CDR3: CASSVRDDGDFFTDTQYF. The CDR3, as DNA: TGTGCCAGCAGCGTAAGGGACGACGGTGACTTCTTCACAGATACGCAGTATTTT.

This clonotype was seen a handful of times. This chain uses TRBV5-1 with TRBJ1-2; D is unresolved. The CDR3 contains 15 residues. Germline V lookup: CDR1 SGHRS, CDR2 YFSETQ. Trimming removed 2 bases at V and 0 bases at J, with 11 bases between. The CDR3: CASSLNRKANYGYTF. CDR3 DNA: TGCGCCAGCAGCTTAAATAGAAAAGCTAACTATGGCTACACCTTC. Complete variable domain (other parts from reference TRBV5-1 and TRBJ1-2): KAGVTQTPRYLIKTRGQQVTLSCSPISGHRSVSWYQQTPGQGLQFLFEYFSETQRNKGNFPGRFSGRQFSNSRSEMNVSTLELGDSALYLCASSLNRKANYGYTFGSGTRLTVV.

The table lists this clonotype with many counts. The chain combines TRBV18 with TRBJ2-7; D unresolved. In germline, CDR1 is KGHSH, CDR2 LQKENI. The CDR3 totals 12 residues. V lost 3 bases and J 3 bases, leaving 6 bases between the germline ends. The CDR3 here is CASSPADYEQYF. The CDR3 nucleotides are TGTGCCAGCTCACCGGCAGACTACGAGCAGTACTTC.

This clonotype was counted ten times or more. The rearrangement links TRBV2 to TRBJ2-5; 7 nucleotides align to TRBD1. With V trimmed by 3 bases and J by 5 bases, 6 bases remained unmatched. The CDR3 extends over 14 amino acids. Germline assignment: CDR1 SNHLY and CDR2 FYNNEI. CDR3 in amino acids: CASSDPTGFETQYF. CDR3 coding DNA: TGTGCCAGCAGTGACCCGACAGGGTTCGAGACCCAGTACTTC.

The V and J genes are TRBV14 and TRBJ2-2, with TRBD1 matching over 7 bases. Germline lookup yields CDR1 SGHDN and CDR2 FVKESK. V was clipped by 11 bases and J by 2 bases; unmatched bases: 8. This CDR3 spans 14 amino acids. In nucleotides, the CDR3 is TGTGCCGGACGGGACAGCATTAACACCGGGGAGCTGTTTTTT. Its translation: CAGRDSINTGELFF.

This clonotype was detected ten times or more. The chain uses TRBV28 and TRBJ1-1, with D perhaps TRBD1 (5 bases). The germline V and J ends were trimmed by 4 bases and 4 bases, with 16 bases remaining between them. The germline V gene encodes CDR1 MDHEN and CDR2 SYDVKM. The CDR3 is 15 amino acids. In nucleotides, the CDR3 is TGTGCCAGCAGTTCCCACCAGGGTTGGGGCACTGAAGCTTTCTTT. Its protein is CASSSHQGWGTEAFF.

This clonotype turned up a few times. The gene calls are TRBV4-2 and TRBJ1-2; 7 nucleotides align to TRBD1. Germline V CDR1 and CDR2: LGHNA, YNFKEQ. The CDR3 has 16 residues. Germline trimming cut 0 bases from V and 3 bases from J; bases unmatched to any gene: 7. CDR3 region: CASSQDTGESYYGYTF. DNA of the CDR3: TGTGCCAGCAGCCAAGATACAGGGGAATCATACTATGGCTACACCTTC.